This entry describes one T cell receptor (beta chain). This record comes from a study of blood T cell repertoires in COVID-19. Study as a whole: Sample material is recorded as cDNA or gDNA derived from T cells, B-cell-depleted T cells, or PBMCs.

Methods used by the authors: How many nucleated cells were present was estimated from reference gene primer amplification. The table came from immunoSEQ multiplex PCR; TCRdb's copy has only in-frame clones and leaves some out. The DNA gave D and trimming, while V, J and clone size come from that table. The table includes tens of thousands of clones, about 84% detected once. V was trimmed by 7 bases and J by 3 bases, leaving 12 bases between them. This CDR3 contains 14 residues. Germline V gives CDR1 MNHEY, CDR2 SMNVEV (reference sequence). The receptor was derived from a man between 50 and 59 years old with active COVID-19. The chain uses TRBV27 and TRBJ2-2, with D perhaps matching TRBD1 (5 bases). Sequencing used peripheral blood. CDR3 residues: CASTSRGDTGELFF. DNA of the CDR3: TGTGCCAGCACATCAAGGGGTGACACCGGGGAGCTGTTTTTT.